This T cell receptor (beta chain) originates from a study of shared clonotypes between healthy human individuals. Study overall: Every donor yielded three CD4 naive, three CD4 memory, two CD8 naive and one CD8 memory plate.

V shed 3 bases and J 6 bases; nucleotides not matched to a gene: 8. CDR1 and CDR2 (germline): MNHEY, SVGAGI. The length of the CDR3 is 14 residues. CD45RO-negative, CCR7-selected cells formed the naive CD8 fraction, which excluded terminally differentiated effector memory CD45RA+ cells. An even split of each subset's genomic DNA across several immunoSEQ plates was performed. Sequenced by immunoSEQ multiplex PCR; TCRdb stores in-frame clones only, minus some. The table shows hundreds of thousands of clones, with 90% to 97% occurring only once. A single count supports this clone. Specimen: naive CD8+ T cells sorted from blood. This chain uses TRBV6-5 with TRBJ2-7, with 7 bases identical to TRBD1. The receptor's source is a woman aged 30 to 39 in good health. The CDR3 loop is CASSYDPTGIEQYF. CDR3 sequence (DNA): TGTGCCAGCAGTTATGATCCGACAGGGATCGAGCAGTACTTC.